This TCR beta chain was identified during a study of blood T cells in healthy people across ages. Trimming removed 3 bases from V and 2 bases from J, with 8 bases in between. This CDR3 region has 14 residues. A second PCR, run for roughly 7 to 12 cycles, used a sample-barcoded 5' primer plus a J-beta primer mix. TCRdb reanalysed the 5' RACE reads using MiXCR and keeps one entry per CDR3 protein. This sample has roughly 860,000 distinct CDR3 sequences, with about 59% found just once. This rearrangement joins TRBV12-3 or TRBV12-4 to TRBJ1-5; D unresolved. Sequencing was done on a sample of blood. This clonotype was sampled from a man younger than 45 in good health. CDR3: CASSFRAGNQPQHF. The CDR3 DNA is TGTGCCAGCAGTTTTAGGGCGGGCAATCAGCCCCAGCATTTT.